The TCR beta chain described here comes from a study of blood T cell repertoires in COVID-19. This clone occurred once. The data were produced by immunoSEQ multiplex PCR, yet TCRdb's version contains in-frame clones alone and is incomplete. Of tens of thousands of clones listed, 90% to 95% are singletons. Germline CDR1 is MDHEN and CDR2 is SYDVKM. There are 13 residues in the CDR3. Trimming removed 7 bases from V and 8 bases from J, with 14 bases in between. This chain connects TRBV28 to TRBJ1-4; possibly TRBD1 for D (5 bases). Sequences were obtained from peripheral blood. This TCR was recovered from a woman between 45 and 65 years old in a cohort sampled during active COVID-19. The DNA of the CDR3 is TGTGCCAGCAATGGGGCAGGGCGGGAAAAACTGTTTTTT. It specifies CASNGAGREKLFF.